What follows is one T cell receptor beta chain and its context. Only in-frame clones appear in the TCRdb table, and some are missing; sequencing was by immunoSEQ multiplex PCR. The table lists over 80,000 clones, around 80% of them singletons, with roughly 2% in the top ten. This record belongs to a study of control samples from healthy donors and cancer patients. The receptor was derived from a man aged 60 to 75 in good health. Sequenced input: blood.

CDR3 DNA sequence: TGCGCCAGCAGCCAAGTCGGGGGACGGAGGCGACTAGCGCCCTACGAGCAGTACTTC. Translating it yields CASSQVGGRRRLAPYEQYF. The chain has TRBV4-1 and TRBJ2-7, with 8 bases identical to TRBD2. CDR3 length equals 19 residues. Trimming removed 1 base from V and 2 bases from J; junction bases left unmatched: 16. Germline V gives CDR1 MGHRA, CDR2 YSYEKL.